The entry that follows covers one T cell receptor beta chain sequence. The antigen remains unidentified. V was shortened by 2 bases and J by 1 base, with 15 bases between the two germline ends. The CDR3 loop spans 16 amino acids. Germline V gene data show CDR1 as SGDLS and CDR2 as YYNGEE. This sample is drawn from a study of T-cell memory formation after mild COVID-19. General study findings and limits: Day 15 to 85 contracting clones showed balanced CD4/CD8; later expanders leaned CD4+.

TCRalpha and TCRbeta libraries used 5'RACE with constant-segment primers and UMIs. TCRdb re-called the 5' RACE reads through MiXCR, storing one row per CDR3 protein. Of about 350,000 distinct CDR3 sequences in the sample, under 30% were seen once. This TCR came from an adult woman who had mild COVID-19 (a few samples of this study predate the infection). Cell type and time point are not known. The chain links TRBV9 to TRBJ2-5, with D tentatively TRBD2 (7 bases). Sequencing was carried out using PBMCs or a T cell subset sorted from them (not recorded which). CDR3 in amino acids: CASSVGGQPAQETQYF. The DNA for the CDR3 is TGTGCCAGCAGCGTGGGGGGGCAGCCCGCCCAAGAGACCCAGTACTTC.